A selection of T cell receptor beta chains follows, all from one sample in a study of beta chain features in type 1 diabetes. Generated by immunoSEQ multiplex PCR, the TCRdb table keeps only in-frame clones and is missing some. Among under 300,000 clones listed, 20% were seen once. Sequencing was carried out using naive CD4+ T cells from blood. These receptors were collected from a woman between 35 and 50 years old with type 1 diabetes. Each CDR3 is given with its conserved first and last residue. A D gene is named only where the DNA matches it firmly. The listing skips clone size in some rows; elsewhere it reads once, few, many or a size class.

cdr3_aa: CASSLALDSYTEAFF; cdr3_nt: TGTGCCAGCAGCTTAGCCCTGGACAGCTACACTGAAGCTTTCTTT; clone_size: NA; d_call: NA; v_call: TRBV11-2; j_call: TRBJ1-1
cdr3_aa: CSVAPGDGNQPQHF; cdr3_nt: TGCAGCGTTGCCCCAGGTGATGGCAATCAGCCCCAGCATTTT; clone_size: NA; d_call: NA; v_call: TRBV29-1; j_call: TRBJ1-5
cdr3_aa: CASSPIAGGPFTDTQYF; cdr3_nt: TGTGCCAGCAGCCCTATAGCGGGAGGGCCTTTTACAGATACGCAGTATTTT; clone_size: NA; d_call: TRBD2; v_call: TRBV7-2; j_call: TRBJ2-3
cdr3_aa: CASSFLWANVLTF; cdr3_nt: TGTGCCAGCAGCTTTCTGTGGGCCAACGTCCTGACTTTC; clone_size: few; d_call: NA; v_call: TRBV7-2; j_call: TRBJ2-6
cdr3_aa: CASGPGVHTGELFF; cdr3_nt: TGTGCCAGTGGACCCGGGGTCCACACCGGGGAGCTGTTTTTT; clone_size: few; d_call: NA; v_call: TRBV19; j_call: TRBJ2-2
cdr3_aa: CASVRGYGEKLFF; cdr3_nt: TGTGCCAGCGTCAGGGGATACGGTGAAAAACTGTTTTTT; clone_size: NA; d_call: NA; v_call: TRBV28; j_call: TRBJ1-4
cdr3_aa: CSVYLPRGTVSYEQYF; cdr3_nt: TGCAGCGTTTACCTACCCCGGGGGACAGTCTCCTACGAGCAGTACTTC; clone_size: NA; d_call: NA; v_call: TRBV29-1; j_call: TRBJ2-7
cdr3_aa: CASSLGLAMNNEQFF; cdr3_nt: TGTGCCAGCAGTTTAGGGCTAGCGATGAACAATGAGCAGTTCTTC; clone_size: NA; d_call: NA; v_call: TRBV28; j_call: TRBJ2-1
cdr3_aa: CASSATGDGGYTF; cdr3_nt: TGTGCCAGCAGTGCCACGGGGGATGGTGGCTACACCTTC; clone_size: NA; d_call: NA; v_call: TRBV6-1; j_call: TRBJ1-2
cdr3_aa: CASSLTASGANVLTF; cdr3_nt: TGTGCCAGCAGCCTGACAGCTTCTGGGGCCAACGTCCTGACTTTC; clone_size: NA; d_call: NA; v_call: TRBV11-2; j_call: TRBJ2-6
cdr3_aa: CSVARDFEDTQYF; cdr3_nt: TGCAGCGTTGCGAGGGATTTTGAAGATACGCAGTATTTT; clone_size: NA; d_call: NA; v_call: TRBV29-1; j_call: TRBJ2-3
cdr3_aa: CASSLTSANNEQFF; cdr3_nt: TGTGCCAGCAGTTTGACTAGCGCCAACAATGAGCAGTTCTTC; clone_size: NA; d_call: TRBD2; v_call: TRBV28; j_call: TRBJ2-1
cdr3_aa: CASLTGTASYEQYF; cdr3_nt: TGTGCCAGTCTAACCGGGACAGCTTCCTACGAGCAGTACTTC; clone_size: NA; d_call: TRBD1; v_call: TRBV28; j_call: TRBJ2-7
cdr3_aa: CASSPSGGNQPQHF; cdr3_nt: TGCGCCAGCAGCCCGAGTGGAGGCAATCAGCCCCAGCATTTT; clone_size: NA; d_call: NA; v_call: TRBV5-1; j_call: TRBJ1-5
cdr3_aa: CASGRDRADEQYF; cdr3_nt: TGTGCCAGCGGCCGGGACAGAGCGGACGAGCAGTACTTC; clone_size: few; d_call: TRBD1; v_call: TRBV2; j_call: TRBJ2-7
cdr3_aa: CASSHDPGSGYTF; cdr3_nt: TGCGCCAGCAGCCACGACCCAGGCTCTGGCTACACCTTC; clone_size: few; d_call: NA; v_call: TRBV4-1; j_call: TRBJ1-2
cdr3_aa: CASSSGNTDTQYF; cdr3_nt: TGTGCCAGCAGTTCAGGGAACACAGATACGCAGTATTTT; clone_size: few; d_call: NA; v_call: TRBV27; j_call: TRBJ2-3
cdr3_aa: CASSEAGRGEEKLFF; cdr3_nt: TGTGCCAGCAGTGAAGCCGGCAGGGGGGAGGAAAAACTGTTTTTT; clone_size: few; d_call: TRBD1; v_call: TRBV2; j_call: TRBJ1-4
cdr3_aa: CASSLSVRPPYEQYF; cdr3_nt: TGTGCCAGCAGTTTATCAGTGCGGCCCCCCTACGAGCAGTACTTC; clone_size: few; d_call: NA; v_call: TRBV27; j_call: TRBJ2-7
cdr3_aa: CSVERTGVYGYTF; cdr3_nt: TGCAGCGTTGAAAGGACAGGGGTCTATGGCTACACCTTC; clone_size: few; d_call: TRBD1; v_call: TRBV29-1; j_call: TRBJ1-2
cdr3_aa: CASSSPSHEQYF; cdr3_nt: TGTGCCAGCAGCTCCCCCAGTCATGAGCAGTACTTC; clone_size: NA; d_call: NA; v_call: TRBV7-9; j_call: TRBJ2-7
cdr3_aa: CAWSVSWETGELFF; cdr3_nt: TGTGCCTGGAGTGTTTCATGGGAGACCGGGGAGCTGTTTTTT; clone_size: NA; d_call: NA; v_call: TRBV30; j_call: TRBJ2-2
cdr3_aa: CASSEAVSTQYF; cdr3_nt: TGTGCCAGCAGTGAAGCAGTGAGTACGCAGTATTTT; clone_size: NA; d_call: NA; v_call: TRBV2; j_call: TRBJ2-3
cdr3_aa: CAWSGQAGELFF; cdr3_nt: TGTGCCTGGAGTGGACAGGCCGGGGAGCTGTTTTTT; clone_size: NA; d_call: NA; v_call: TRBV30; j_call: TRBJ2-2
cdr3_aa: CSVESGGTDTQYF; cdr3_nt: TGCAGCGTTGAAAGCGGGGGGACAGATACGCAGTATTTT; clone_size: few; d_call: TRBD2; v_call: TRBV29-1; j_call: TRBJ2-3
cdr3_aa: CASSTRLAGGGEQFF; cdr3_nt: TGTGCCAGCAGCACCCGACTAGCGGGAGGGGGAGAGCAGTTCTTC; clone_size: few; d_call: TRBD2; v_call: TRBV13; j_call: TRBJ2-1
cdr3_aa: CASSPSGGVEQYF; cdr3_nt: TGTGCCAGCAGCCCCTCAGGAGGGGTCGAGCAGTACTTC; clone_size: few; d_call: NA; v_call: TRBV7-9; j_call: TRBJ2-7
cdr3_aa: CATGTGHTGELFF; cdr3_nt: TGTGCCACGGGGACAGGTCACACCGGGGAGCTGTTTTTT; clone_size: NA; d_call: TRBD1; v_call: TRBV7-2; j_call: TRBJ2-2
cdr3_aa: CATSTRDFLGYGYTF; cdr3_nt: TGTGCCACCAGCACCCGGGACTTCTTGGGCTATGGCTACACCTTC; clone_size: NA; d_call: NA; v_call: TRBV15; j_call: TRBJ1-2
cdr3_aa: CASSILGTGYEQYF; cdr3_nt: TGTGCCAGTAGTATCCTCGGGACAGGCTACGAGCAGTACTTC; clone_size: NA; d_call: TRBD1; v_call: TRBV19; j_call: TRBJ2-7
cdr3_aa: CASRGQDRDEQYF; cdr3_nt: TGTGCCAGCAGAGGACAGGATCGGGACGAGCAGTACTTC; clone_size: few; d_call: TRBD1; v_call: TRBV28; j_call: TRBJ2-7
cdr3_aa: CAWHTGGRGYTF; cdr3_nt: TGTGCCTGGCACACAGGGGGCCGAGGCTACACCTTC; clone_size: NA; d_call: TRBD1; v_call: TRBV30; j_call: TRBJ1-2
cdr3_aa: CASSLQPGTNEKLFF; cdr3_nt: TGTGCCAGCAGCTTACAACCAGGAACTAATGAAAAACTGTTTTTT; clone_size: few; d_call: NA; v_call: TRBV7-9; j_call: TRBJ1-4
cdr3_aa: CASSFVGAGTDTQYF; cdr3_nt: TGTGCCAGCAGTTTTGTGGGGGCCGGCACAGATACGCAGTATTTT; clone_size: NA; d_call: NA; v_call: TRBV27; j_call: TRBJ2-3
cdr3_aa: CATSRARMAGEGYEQYF; cdr3_nt: TGTGCCACCAGCAGAGCGAGAATGGCGGGAGAGGGCTACGAGCAGTACTTC; clone_size: few; d_call: TRBD2; v_call: TRBV15; j_call: TRBJ2-7
cdr3_aa: CASSHGTGPSYEQYF; cdr3_nt: TGCGCCAGCAGCCACGGGACAGGTCCCTCCTACGAGCAGTACTTC; clone_size: once; d_call: TRBD1; v_call: TRBV5-1; j_call: TRBJ2-7
cdr3_aa: CASKRRTASYEQYF; cdr3_nt: TGTGCCAGTAAAAGGAGGACGGCCTCCTACGAGCAGTACTTC; clone_size: few; d_call: NA; v_call: TRBV19; j_call: TRBJ2-7
cdr3_aa: CASSLEAGTEAFF; cdr3_nt: TGTGCCAGCAGTTTAGAGGCGGGTACTGAAGCTTTCTTT; clone_size: few; d_call: NA; v_call: TRBV28; j_call: TRBJ1-1
cdr3_aa: CASTPSGRSNEQFF; cdr3_nt: TGTGCCAGTACTCCTAGCGGGAGAAGCAATGAGCAGTTCTTC; clone_size: few; d_call: TRBD2; v_call: TRBV19; j_call: TRBJ2-1
cdr3_aa: CASGPRDRGDEAFF; cdr3_nt: TGTGCCAGCGGGCCCAGGGACAGGGGCGATGAAGCTTTCTTT; clone_size: NA; d_call: TRBD1; v_call: TRBV6-1; j_call: TRBJ1-1
cdr3_aa: CASSSQPLLAGAVDTQYF; cdr3_nt: TGTGCCAGCAGCTCCCAGCCGCTATTAGCGGGGGCGGTAGATACGCAGTATTTT; clone_size: NA; d_call: TRBD2; v_call: TRBV7-2; j_call: TRBJ2-3
cdr3_aa: CSFKTGVHIQYF; cdr3_nt: TGCAGCTTCAAGACAGGGGTGCACATTCAGTACTTC; clone_size: NA; d_call: TRBD1; v_call: TRBV29-1; j_call: TRBJ2-4
cdr3_aa: CASSLGGQGFYGYTF; cdr3_nt: TGTGCCAGCAGCTTGGGAGGACAGGGCTTCTATGGCTACACCTTC; clone_size: few; d_call: TRBD1; v_call: TRBV5-5; j_call: TRBJ1-2
cdr3_aa: CASSPAGEGYTF; cdr3_nt: TGTGCCAGCAGTCCGGCAGGGGAAGGCTACACCTTC; clone_size: few; d_call: NA; v_call: TRBV6-5; j_call: TRBJ1-2
cdr3_aa: CASSVLGQANYGYTF; cdr3_nt: TGTGCCAGCAGCGTACTAGGACAAGCTAACTATGGCTACACCTTC; clone_size: few; d_call: NA; v_call: TRBV9; j_call: TRBJ1-2
cdr3_aa: CASSAQVQTQYF; cdr3_nt: TGTGCCAGCAGTGCGCAGGTCCAGACCCAGTACTTC; clone_size: NA; d_call: NA; v_call: TRBV2; j_call: TRBJ2-5
cdr3_aa: CASSETTGFGLNSPLHF; cdr3_nt: TGTGCCAGCAGTGAAACAACAGGGTTTGGGCTGAATTCACCCCTCCACTTT; clone_size: few; d_call: NA; v_call: TRBV25-1; j_call: TRBJ1-6
cdr3_aa: CATRGSNYGYTF; cdr3_nt: TGTGCCACCCGCGGGTCTAACTATGGCTACACCTTC; clone_size: few; d_call: NA; v_call: TRBV28; j_call: TRBJ1-2
cdr3_aa: CASSEKAGQGGGYTF; cdr3_nt: TGTGCCAGCAGTGAAAAGGCCGGACAGGGTGGTGGCTACACCTTC; clone_size: few; d_call: TRBD1; v_call: TRBV25-1; j_call: TRBJ1-2
cdr3_aa: CASSPGGTGYTF; cdr3_nt: TGCGCCAGCAGTCCAGGGGGTACTGGCTACACCTTC; clone_size: few; d_call: TRBD1; v_call: TRBV4-3; j_call: TRBJ1-2
cdr3_aa: CASSPSGTWGKTQYF; cdr3_nt: TGTGCCAGCAGCCCATCCGGGACTTGGGGGAAGACCCAGTACTTC; clone_size: NA; d_call: NA; v_call: TRBV5-4; j_call: TRBJ2-5
cdr3_aa: CASSGTGVTGELFF; cdr3_nt: TGTGCCAGCAGTGGGACAGGGGTCACCGGGGAGCTGTTTTTT; clone_size: few; d_call: TRBD1; v_call: TRBV27; j_call: TRBJ2-2